This T cell receptor (beta chain) was sequenced in a study of regulatory T cells in long-lasting Graves disease. The time point is: newly diagnosed GD, antithyroid drugs for less than 3 months. PBMC-derived RNA was used for the TCR library. For TCR beta, libraries came from iRepertoire HTBI primers and Arm-PCR of CDR3 regions. Via MiXCR, TCRdb re-called the multiplex PCR reads, giving one row per CDR3 protein. The sample has 530,000 or so distinct CDR3 sequences; approximately 15% are singletons. This clonotype was picked up many times. The CDR3 runs to 14 residues. Between the trimmed V and J ends, which lost 6 bases and 12 bases, there was a span of 23 bases. CDR1 SNHLY and CDR2 FYNNEI come from the germline V gene. The sample also formed part of further work on T cells in Graves' hyperthyroidism and ophthalmopathy.

This chain connects TRBV2 to TRBJ1-1; D not resolved. This clonotype was sampled from a man aged 30 to 45 with Graves disease. This specimen was peripheral blood mononuclear cells (PBMCs), taken at new diagnosis, from a patient treated with antithyroid drugs. The CDR3: CASRAEGGGGPSFF. CDR3 nucleotides: TGTGCCAGCAGGGCCGAGGGAGGAGGTGGTCCCTCTTTCTTT.